This TCR beta chain is from a study of blood T cells in healthy people across ages. Findings of the study overall: Measured against age, TCR beta diversity per million T cells decreased in a roughly linear manner.

The length of the CDR3 is 16 residues. Per germline, CDR1 SGHTA and CDR2 FQGNSA. The junction had 13 bases not matched to a gene; V was cut back by 5 bases and J by 5 bases. A word on this clonotype: Its specificity is not known.

For the second PCR, which ran for about 7 to 11 cycles, a sample-barcoded 5' primer and a J-beta primer mix were used. A 12-random-nucleotide template-switch adaptor tagged each cDNA molecule. TCRdb independently ran MiXCR on the 5' RACE reads; one entry per CDR3 protein. The sample lists 1,800,000 or so distinct CDR3 sequences, roughly two fifths seen once, with 23% in the top ten. This TCR derives from a human donor in good health. The J gene is TRBJ2-7, the V gene TRBV7-2; 9 bases are shared with TRBD2. The sequencing input was blood. Here the CDR3 reads CASSTYGGGAGNEQYF. As DNA, the CDR3 is TGTGCCAGCAGCACTTACGGCGGGGGGGCCGGGAACGAGCAGTACTTC. Drawing the rest from reference TRBV7-2 and TRBJ2-7, the complete variable domain is GAGVSQSPSNKVTEKGKDVELRCDPISGHTALYWYRQSLGQGLEFLIYFQGNSAPDKSGLPSDRFSAERTGGSVSTLTIQRTQQEDSAVYLCASSTYGGGAGNEQYFGPGTRLTVT.